This record looks at one T cell receptor (beta chain) sequence and its context. What it binds is unknown. Repertoires were generated with immunoSEQ multiplex PCR, while TCRdb's copy carries only in-frame clones and drops some. Of under 150,000 clones detected, more than 85% appear once; the ten largest clones hold 11%. The sample comes from a study of cytotoxic CD8 clonotypes in ibrutinib-treated CLL. Germline V lookup: CDR1 LGHNA, CDR2 YSLEER. The CDR3 spans 16 residues. Trimming left V 1 base short and J 6 bases short, with 18 bases between. Whole-study results and caveats: The clonality went up when patients responded to ibrutinib and dropped back toward baseline at progression. Baseline clonality, above age-matched healthy donor levels, tracked circulating CD8+ T-cell counts.

The receptor was derived from a human donor with chronic lymphocytic leukemia. The source was PBMCs, collected after 12 months of ibrutinib treatment. This sequence joins TRBV4-3 and TRBJ1-2; D gene unclear. The chain's CDR3 is CASSQATRRALDGYTF. In DNA form, the CDR3 reads TGCGCCAGCAGCCAAGCAACTCGACGAGCACTTGATGGCTACACCTTC.